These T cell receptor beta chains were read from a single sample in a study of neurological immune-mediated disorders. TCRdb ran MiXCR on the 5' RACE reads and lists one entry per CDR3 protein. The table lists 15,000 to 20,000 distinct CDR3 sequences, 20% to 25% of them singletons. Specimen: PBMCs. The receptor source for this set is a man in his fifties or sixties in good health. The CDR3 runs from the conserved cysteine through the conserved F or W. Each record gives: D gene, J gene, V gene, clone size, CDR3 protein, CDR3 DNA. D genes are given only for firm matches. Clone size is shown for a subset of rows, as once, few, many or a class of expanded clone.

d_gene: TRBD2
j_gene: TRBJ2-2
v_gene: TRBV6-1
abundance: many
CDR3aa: CASSELAGGPGELFF
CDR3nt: TGTGCCAGCAGTGAACTAGCGGGAGGGCCCGGGGAGCTGTTTTTT

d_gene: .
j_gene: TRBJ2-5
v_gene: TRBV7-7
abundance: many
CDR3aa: CASSFQDSQETQYF
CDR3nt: TGTGCCAGCAGCTTTCAGGACAGCCAAGAGACCCAGTACTTC

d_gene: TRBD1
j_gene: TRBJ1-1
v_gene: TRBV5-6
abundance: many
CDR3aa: CASSMGQGTNTEAFF
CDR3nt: TGTGCCAGCAGCATGGGACAGGGGACGAACACTGAAGCTTTCTTT

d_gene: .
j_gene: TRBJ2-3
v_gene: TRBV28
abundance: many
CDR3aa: CASSRERGTDTQYF
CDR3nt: TGTGCCAGCAGTAGGGAGCGGGGCACAGATACGCAGTATTTT

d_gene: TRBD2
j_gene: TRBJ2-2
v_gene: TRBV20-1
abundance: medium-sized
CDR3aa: CSASGSSGRNTGELFF
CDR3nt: TGCAGTGCTAGTGGTTCAAGCGGGAGGAACACCGGGGAGCTGTTTTTT

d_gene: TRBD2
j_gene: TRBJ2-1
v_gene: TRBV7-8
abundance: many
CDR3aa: CASSLAPSGKSNEQFF
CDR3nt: TGTGCCAGCAGCTTAGCGCCTAGCGGGAAGTCCAATGAGCAGTTCTTC

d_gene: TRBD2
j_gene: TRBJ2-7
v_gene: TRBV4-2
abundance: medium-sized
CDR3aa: CASSQDETSGYEQYF
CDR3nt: TGTGCCAGCAGCCAAGATGAGACTAGCGGCTACGAGCAGTACTTC

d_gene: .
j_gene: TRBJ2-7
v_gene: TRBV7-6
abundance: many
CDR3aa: CASSLEGEQTYEQYF
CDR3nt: TGTGCCAGCAGCTTAGAGGGTGAACAAACCTACGAGCAGTACTTC

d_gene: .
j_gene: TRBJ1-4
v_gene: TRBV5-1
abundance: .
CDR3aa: CASSAVGDTNEKLFF
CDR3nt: TGCGCCAGCAGCGCCGTGGGGGACACTAATGAAAAACTGTTTTTT

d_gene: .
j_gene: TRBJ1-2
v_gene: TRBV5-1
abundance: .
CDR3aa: CASSIDGVNYGYTF
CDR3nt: TGCGCCAGCAGCATAGATGGGGTTAACTATGGCTACACCTTC

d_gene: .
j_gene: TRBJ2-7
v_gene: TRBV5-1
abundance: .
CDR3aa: CASSLEPSDSYEQYF
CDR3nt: TGCGCCAGCAGCTTGGAGCCTAGCGACTCCTACGAGCAGTACTTC

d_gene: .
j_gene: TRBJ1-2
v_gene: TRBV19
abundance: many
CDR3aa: CASSRQGTYGYTF
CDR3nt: TGTGCCAGTAGTCGCCAGGGGACCTATGGCTACACCTTC

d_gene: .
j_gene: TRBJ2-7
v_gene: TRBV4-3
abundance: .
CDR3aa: CASSQDTRDISEQYF
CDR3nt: TGCGCCAGCAGCCAAGATACGAGGGACATAAGCGAGCAGTACTTC

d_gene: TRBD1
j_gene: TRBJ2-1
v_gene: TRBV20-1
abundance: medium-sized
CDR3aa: CSASPGGTGLNEQFF
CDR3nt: TGCAGTGCTTCCCCTGGTGGGACAGGGTTGAATGAGCAGTTCTTC

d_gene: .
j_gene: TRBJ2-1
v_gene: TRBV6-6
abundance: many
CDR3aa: CASGSAVNFF
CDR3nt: TGTGCCAGCGGCTCTGCGGTAAATTTCTTC

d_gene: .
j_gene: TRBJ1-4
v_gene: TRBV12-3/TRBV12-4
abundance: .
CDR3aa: CASSHKVREKLFF
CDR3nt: TGTGCCAGCAGCCATAAGGTTCGGGAAAAACTGTTTTTT

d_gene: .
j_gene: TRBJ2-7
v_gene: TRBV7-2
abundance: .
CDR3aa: CASSFYICSAYSGDSYEQYF
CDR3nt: .

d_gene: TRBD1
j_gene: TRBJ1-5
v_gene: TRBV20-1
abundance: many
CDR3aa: CSARVSGTENQPQHF
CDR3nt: TGCAGTGCTAGAGTTTCCGGGACAGAAAATCAGCCCCAGCATTTT

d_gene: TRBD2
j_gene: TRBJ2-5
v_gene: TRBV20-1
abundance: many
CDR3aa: CSAKGTSGGETQYF
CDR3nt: TGCAGTGCAAAGGGGACTAGCGGGGGAGAGACCCAGTACTTC

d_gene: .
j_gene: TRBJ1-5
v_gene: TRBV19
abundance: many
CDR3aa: CASKPRGNQPQHF
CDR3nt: TGTGCCAGTAAGCCCAGAGGGAATCAGCCCCAGCATTTT

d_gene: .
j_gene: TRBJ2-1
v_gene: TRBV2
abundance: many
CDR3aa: CASSVETLRRYNEQFF
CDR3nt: TGTGCCAGCAGTGTCGAGACACTTCGGCGCTACAATGAGCAGTTCTTC

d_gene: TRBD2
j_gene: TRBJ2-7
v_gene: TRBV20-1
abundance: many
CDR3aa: CSARRGSGYSYEQYF
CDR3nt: TGCAGTGCGCGACGGGGTAGCGGGTATTCCTACGAGCAGTACTTC

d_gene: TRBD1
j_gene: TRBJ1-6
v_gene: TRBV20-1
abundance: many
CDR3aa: CSARETTGISSPLHF
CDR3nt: TGCAGTGCTAGAGAGACGACAGGGATTAGTTCACCCCTCCACTTT

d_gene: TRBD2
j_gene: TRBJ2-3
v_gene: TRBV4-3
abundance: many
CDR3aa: CASSGMGLAGGTDTQYF
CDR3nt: TGCGCCAGCAGCGGAATGGGACTAGCGGGAGGCACAGATACGCAGTATTTT

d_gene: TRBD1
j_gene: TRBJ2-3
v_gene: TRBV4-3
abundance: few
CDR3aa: CASTRDRVRTDTQYF
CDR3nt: TGCGCCAGCACCAGGGACAGGGTTCGGACAGATACGCAGTATTTT

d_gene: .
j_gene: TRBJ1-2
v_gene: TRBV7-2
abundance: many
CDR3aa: CASSLYISRTNYGYTF
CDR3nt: TGTGCCAGCAGCTTATATATAAGCCGGACCAACTATGGCTACACCTTC

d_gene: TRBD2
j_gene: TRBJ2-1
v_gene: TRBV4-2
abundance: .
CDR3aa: CASSPGGGLEQFF
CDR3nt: TGTGCCAGCAGCCCCGGCGGGGGGCTCGAGCAGTTCTTC

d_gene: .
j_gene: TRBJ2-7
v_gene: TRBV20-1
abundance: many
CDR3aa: CSAKGGYAYEQYF
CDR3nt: TGCAGTGCTAAGGGGGGTTACGCCTACGAGCAGTACTTC

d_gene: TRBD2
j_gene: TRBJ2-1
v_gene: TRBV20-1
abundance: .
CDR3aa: CSASGRYNEQFF
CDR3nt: TGCAGTGCTAGCGGGAGGTATAATGAGCAGTTCTTC

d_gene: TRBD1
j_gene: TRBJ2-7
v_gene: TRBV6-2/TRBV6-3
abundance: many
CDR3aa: CASSPGGGYEQYF
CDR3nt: TGTGCCAGCAGTCCAGGGGGCGGCTACGAGCAGTACTTC

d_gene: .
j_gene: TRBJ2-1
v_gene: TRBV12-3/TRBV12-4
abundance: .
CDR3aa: CASSFAATWNEQFF
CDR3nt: TGTGCCAGCAGTTTCGCCGCAACGTGGAATGAGCAGTTCTTC

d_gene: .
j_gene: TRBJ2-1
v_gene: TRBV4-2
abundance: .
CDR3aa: CASSRRALNNEQFF
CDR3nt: TGTGCCAGCAGCCGTAGGGCACTTAACAATGAGCAGTTCTTC

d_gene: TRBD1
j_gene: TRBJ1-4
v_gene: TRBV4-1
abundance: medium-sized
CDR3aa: CASSLGQGSDEKLFF
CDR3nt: TGCGCCAGCAGCCTTGGACAGGGAAGTGATGAAAAACTGTTTTTT

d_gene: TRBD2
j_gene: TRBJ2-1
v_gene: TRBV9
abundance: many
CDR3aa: CASSVGLAGVAEQFF
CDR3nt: TGTGCCAGCAGCGTCGGACTAGCGGGAGTCGCTGAGCAGTTCTTC

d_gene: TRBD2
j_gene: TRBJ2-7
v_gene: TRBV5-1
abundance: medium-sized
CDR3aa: CASSTTSGVSYEQYF
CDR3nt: TGCGCCAGCAGCACGACTAGCGGGGTCTCCTACGAGCAGTACTTC

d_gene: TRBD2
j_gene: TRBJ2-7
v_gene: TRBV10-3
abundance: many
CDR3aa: CAISAAGGIAHEQYF
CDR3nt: TGTGCCATCAGCGCCGCGGGGGGGATTGCCCACGAGCAGTACTTC

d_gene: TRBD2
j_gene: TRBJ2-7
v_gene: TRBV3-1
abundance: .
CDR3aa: CASSQEFGLAVYEQYF
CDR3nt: TGTGCCAGCAGCCAAGAATTCGGACTAGCGGTCTACGAGCAGTACTTC

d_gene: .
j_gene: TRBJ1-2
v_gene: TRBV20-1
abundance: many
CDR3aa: CSAREEINYGYTF
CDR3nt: TGCAGTGCTAGAGAAGAAATCAACTATGGCTACACCTTC

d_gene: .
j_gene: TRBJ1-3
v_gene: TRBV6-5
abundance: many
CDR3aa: CASSYSQHRSGNTIYF
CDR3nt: TGTGCCAGCAGTTACTCCCAACACCGCTCTGGAAACACCATATATTTT

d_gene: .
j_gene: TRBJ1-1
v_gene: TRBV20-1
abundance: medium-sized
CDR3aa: CSASPPSGTEAFF
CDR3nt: TGCAGTGCTAGTCCCCCCAGCGGCACTGAAGCTTTCTTT

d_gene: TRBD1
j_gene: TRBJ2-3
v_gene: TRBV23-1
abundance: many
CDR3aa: CASSPETGQGSGAQYF
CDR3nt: TGCGCCAGCAGTCCCGAAACGGGACAGGGGTCAGGGGCGCAGTATTTT

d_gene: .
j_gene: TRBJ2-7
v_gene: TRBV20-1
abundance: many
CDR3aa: CSASPWESSYEQYF
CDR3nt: TGCAGTGCTAGTCCGTGGGAGTCCTCCTACGAGCAGTACTTC

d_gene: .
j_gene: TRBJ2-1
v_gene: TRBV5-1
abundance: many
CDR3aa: CASSLRGPYNEQFF
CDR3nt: TGCGCCAGCAGCTTACGGGGTCCCTACAATGAGCAGTTCTTC

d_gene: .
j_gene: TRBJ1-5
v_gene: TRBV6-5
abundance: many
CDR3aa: CASSNTGSNQPQHF
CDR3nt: TGTGCCAGCAGCAATACGGGGAGCAATCAGCCCCAGCATTTT

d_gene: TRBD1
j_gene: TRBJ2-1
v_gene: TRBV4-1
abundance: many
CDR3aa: CASSQDPGQGLNEQFF
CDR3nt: TGCGCCAGCAGCCAAGATCCCGGACAGGGGTTGAATGAGCAGTTCTTC

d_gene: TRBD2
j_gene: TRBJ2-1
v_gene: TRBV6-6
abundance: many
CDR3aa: CASSYGSGGPSVGQFF
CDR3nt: TGTGCCAGCAGTTACGGTTCGGGAGGGCCATCGGTCGGGCAGTTCTTC